This TCR beta chain stems from a study of vaccination effects on CD4 cells after COVID-19 (dated by TCRdb to 2021 to 2024). Turning to the overall study: Across the study, the median time from the second dose to post-vaccine sampling was 72 days (range 14 to 241). In the study, cultures from other donors were sequenced using the Oncomine TCR Beta short-read assay on an Illumina iSeq 100. Altogether, roughly 10 COVID-19 convalescent patients and 4 SARS-CoV-2-naive healthy vaccine recipients made up the full study. SARS-CoV-2 spike-specific CD4+ TCR repertoires were compared before and after mRNA vaccination in COVID-19 convalescent patients and in infection-naive vaccine recipients. Broad study findings and their caveats: The study was limited by a small number of convalescent patients and lacked early post-infection timepoints. In healthy vaccine recipients, vaccine-induced clones were almost all SARS-CoV-2 mono-reactive, with only 1 of 255 being cross-reactive with common cold coronaviruses. Marked clonal contraction was observed in both infection-induced and vaccine-induced clones at late post-vaccination timepoints, consistent with waning T cell responses.

This clone was recorded once. It has no known antigen specificity. Base qualities were left out, and no much larger clone turns up one base away. In the ViraFEST assay, PBMC were stimulated with viral peptide pools, and antigen-specific CD4+ T cell clonotypes were then identified by expansion using TCR sequencing. After more than nine days of culture, CD4+ T cells were isolated with the EasySep CD4+ T cell isolation kit. Participants received two doses of either the BNT162b2 or the mRNA-1273 mRNA SARS-CoV-2 vaccine. None of the healthy vaccine recipients had a prior SARS-CoV-2 infection, which was confirmed by nucleocapsid antibody tests that came back negative both before and after vaccination. Some 1.9 million PBMC per well were cultured with about 10 ug/ml peptides in IMDM containing approximately 4.5% human AB serum, approximately 9.9 IU/ml IL-2 and gentamicin. On days 3 and 7, half of the culture medium was replaced with fresh IL-2-containing medium. Unless noted otherwise, every peptide stimulation condition was grown in triplicate wells. Using Ficoll-Paque Plus gradient centrifugation, PBMC were separated from whole blood and then either used fresh or cryopreserved at -140C. The overlapping peptide pools covered the spike proteins of SARS-CoV-2 as well as those of the common cold coronaviruses HCoV-NL63, HCoV-OC43 and HCoV-229E. Genomic DNA was extracted from cultured CD4+ T cells with the QIAamp micro DNA kit.

Receptor amplification or capture employed the immunoSEQ multiplex PCR assay. DNA from the CD4+ T cells that had been cultured and isolated underwent TCR beta CDR3 sequencing. From the authors' description of their analysis: Non-productive TCR sequences were removed, reads were trimmed to the CDR3 region, and CDR3s of at least 7 amino acids were retained. The MANAFEST web app was used to identify antigen-specific clonotypes by comparing expansion in peptide wells with expansion in reference cultures. For clones to be considered positive, expansion at FDR<0.05 versus reference and all other wells, an odds ratio above 5, and a frequency above 0.1% in two replicate wells were required. A clonotype was defined as cross-reactive if the clonotype was significantly expanded both in SARS-CoV-2 spike wells and in at least one common cold coronavirus spike condition. CDR3 similarity was assessed by Levenshtein distance using the stringdist R package, and unrooted trees were constructed with ape in R 3.6.1. TCRdb holds this immuneACCESS table with in-frame rearrangements only. Some clones are missing; in checked studies, unresolved V genes explain under half, and the rest has no known cause. V, J and clone size were drawn from that table, and D and trimming were deduced from the DNA. The sample table holds 29,000 or so clones, of which 60% to 75% were seen once. Around a sixth of the sample lies in the top ten.

According to the germline V gene (reference sequence), CDR1 reads MNHEY and CDR2 reads SMNVEV. From the cysteine up to the phenylalanine, the CDR3 has a length of 20 residues. Kept here is only the CDR3 DNA, which spans 60 bases and is read in frame from base 1. Trimming takes 0 bases from V and 0 bases from J, and the germline ends sit 23 bases apart. Source: CD4+ T cells from PBMCs cultured with HCoV-OC43 spike peptides, taken after COVID-19 vaccination. Per the publication, the cell subset or site label means: HCoV-OC43 spike overlapping peptide pool stimulation. Recombination connected TRBV27 to TRBJ1-2; TRBD1 is perhaps the D gene, given 6 matching bases. This receptor was taken from a human donor who received a COVID-19 vaccine. The CDR3 reads as follows: CASSLSPYRADSFSNYGYTF. The nucleotide sequence reads TGTGCCAGCAGTTTATCGCCATACCGTGCGGACAGCTTCTCTAACTATGGCTACACCTTC.